This T cell receptor beta chain originates from a study of control samples from healthy donors and cancer patients. The V gene's germline CDR1 is ENHRY and CDR2 SYGVKD. The CDR3 totals 17 residues. Trimming took off 0 bases at V and 2 bases at J, with 14 bases between the two ends. In its sample, this clone was seen once. Sequenced by immunoSEQ multiplex PCR; TCRdb stores in-frame clones only, minus some. The sample has about 120,000 clones, roughly 90% seen once. Input material: blood. The chain has TRBV10-3 and TRBJ1-5; D uncertain. This sequence was found in a middle-aged man in good health. The CDR3 DNA follows: TGTGCCATCAGTGAGTCTTCAGCCCCCCGGGGCAATCAGCCCCAGCATTTT. Its protein is CAISESSAPRGNQPQHF.